There are many counts of the clone carrying this T cell receptor (beta chain). Its antigen is unidentified. TCRdb reprocessed the reads via MiXCR and lists one record per CDR3 protein. The repertoire holds hundreds of thousands of distinct CDR3 sequences, with 11% as singletons. This entry is derived from a study of T cell repertoires in cytomegalovirus infection. Looking at the study overall: Matching HLA type, along with CMV infection, was indicated by public TCR beta signatures. General study findings and limits: Identification of carriers of CMV plus the relevant HLA was achieved through cumulative public TCR beta family frequency.

Germline V lookup: CDR1 LNHDA, CDR2 SQIVND (reference sequence). This CDR3 spans 16 amino acids. The germline V and J ends were trimmed by 5 bases and 0 bases, with 16 bases remaining between them. What was sequenced was PBMCs. The chain employs TRBV19 and TRBJ1-1, with D possibly TRBD1 on 6 matching bases. This receptor was identified in a human donor in good health (CMV status not recorded). Some clones in this sample may be carry-over from other donors' samples. CDR3 in DNA: TGTGCCAGTAGTCCCCGTCAGGGACACCTGAACACTGAAGCTTTCTTT. This translates into CASSPRQGHLNTEAFF.